This passage covers 32 T cell receptor beta chains from one sample sequenced in a study of human T cells and chemical hapten exposure. Specified time point: patch test 1, 2 weeks after DPC sensitization. The treatment here: therapeutic diphenylcyclopropenone sensitization with weekly scalp DPC. TCRdb redid the calling of the RACE reads with MiXCR, one entry per CDR3 protein. Found here are 65,000 to 80,000 distinct CDR3 sequences, about a tenth of them singletons; the top ten hold more than 1.1%. Sample: whole blood, taken in connection with sensitization to the hapten diphenylcyclopropenone (DPC). These receptor sequences come from a woman in her fifties or sixties with alopecia areata. Some clones in this sample may be carry-over from other donors' samples.

The gene calls are TRBV12-3 or TRBV12-4 and TRBJ1-1; no clear D. V was cut by 6 bases and J by 1 base, with 9 bases left in between. The CDR3 is 13 amino acids. The DNA for the CDR3 is TGTGCCAGCAGCCGTCCTGCGAACACTGAAGCTTTCTTT. Translating gives CASSRPANTEAFF.

The genes are TRBV12-5 and TRBJ2-3, with TRBD1 matching over 7 bases. The CDR3 is 14 residues long. Germline V gives CDR1 LGHNT, CDR2 FRNRAP. The J segment lost 6 bases and the V segment lost 6 bases, leaving 9 bases of the junction unmatched. CDR3 in amino acids: CASGRDSLSDTQYF. The CDR3 bases are TGTGCTAGTGGCCGGGACAGCCTCTCCGATACGCAGTATTTT.

The chain recombines TRBV18 with TRBJ1-1; no firm D call. Germline V gene sequence: CDR1 KGHSH, CDR2 LQKENI. The CDR3 is 16 residues long. The V gene lost 0 bases and the J gene lost 0 bases, with 11 bases spanning the gap. The CDR3 region is CASSPPGSTLNTEAFF. The CDR3 DNA sequence: TGTGCCAGCTCACCACCGGGATCCACGCTGAACACTGAAGCTTTCTTT.

This chain uses TRBV7-3 with TRBJ2-6, with D possibly TRBD1 on 6 matching bases. Germline V lookup: CDR1 SGHTA, CDR2 FQGTGA. V was clipped by 5 bases and J by 3 bases, with 14 bases between them. The CDR3 spans 16 residues. CDR3 in amino acids: CASSRTGSSGANVLTF. CDR3 in DNA: TGTGCCAGCAGCCGAACAGGGTCTAGTGGGGCCAACGTCCTGACTTTC.

Only a few counts were recorded for this clonotype. The chain joins TRBV18 to TRBJ2-1; 9 bases agree with TRBD2. This CDR3 region has 16 residues. Germline loops: CDR1 KGHSH, CDR2 LQKENI. V lost 2 bases, J lost 6 bases, and 8 bases stayed unmatched. The CDR3 reads CASSPFAPSGINEQFF. The CDR3 DNA is TGTGCCAGCTCACCATTCGCCCCTAGCGGGATCAATGAGCAGTTCTTC.

This clonotype was counted at least ten times. The genes are TRBV20-1 and TRBJ1-1; D uncertain. V shed 1 base and J shed 0 bases, with 6 bases lying between them. Germline V gene lookup returns CDR1 DFQATT and CDR2 SNEGSKA (reference sequence). The CDR3 extends over 13 amino acids. CDR3 residues: CSARGFVNTEAFF. CDR3 nucleotides: TGCAGTGCTAGAGGCTTTGTGAACACTGAAGCTTTCTTT.

This clonotype was counted ten times or more. The J gene is TRBJ2-2, the V gene TRBV6-6; 8 nucleotides match TRBD2. CDR3 length equals 17 residues. CDR1 and CDR2 (germline): MNHNY, SVGAGI (reference sequence). The J segment lost 6 bases and the V segment lost 0 bases, leaving 9 bases of the junction unmatched. The CDR3 sequence: CASSYSTGGRGAGELFF. The CDR3 DNA sequence: TGTGCCAGCAGTTACTCTACGGGAGGGCGCGGAGCCGGGGAGCTGTTTTTT.

The CDR3 protein is CASSSGQRKTEAFF. CDR3 bases: TGTGCCAGCAGTTCCGGACAGAGGAAGACTGAAGCTTTCTTT. The chain is built from TRBV6-5 and TRBJ1-1, with D perhaps TRBD1 (6 bases). Trimming shortened V by 4 bases and J by 5 bases, and 14 bases separated the two germline ends. The CDR3 sequence is 14 residues long. In germline, CDR1 is MNHEY, CDR2 SVGAGI.

This clonotype was detected a few times. The chain couples TRBV19 to TRBJ1-5, with D possibly matching TRBD1 (5 bases). V lost 3 bases, J lost 0 bases, and 15 bases lay in between. CDR3 size: 17 residues. Germline loops: CDR1 LNHDA, CDR2 SQIVND (reference sequence). The CDR3: CASSMGPNGYSNQPQHF. CDR3 coding DNA: TGTGCCAGTAGTATGGGGCCTAATGGTTATAGCAATCAGCCCCAGCATTTT. Based on the CDR3 plus reference TRBV19 and TRBJ1-5, the full variable domain is DGGITQSPKYLFRKEGQNVTLSCEQNLNHDAMYWYRQDPGQGLRLIYYSQIVNDFQKGDIAEGYSVSREKKESFPLTVTSAQKNPTAFYLCASSMGPNGYSNQPQHFGDGTRLSIL.

The CDR3 protein is CASSGKLGGRSPLHF. CDR3 sequence (DNA): TGTGCCAGTAGTGGAAAACTCGGGGGCCGTTCACCCCTCCACTTT. This chain uses TRBV3-1 with TRBJ1-6; TRBD1 might be the D (6 bases). The CDR3 runs 15 residues. In germline, CDR1 is LGHDT, CDR2 YNNKEL (reference sequence). The V end was cut by 9 bases, the J end by 9 bases, with 21 bases between.

This clonotype was observed many times. The V call is TRBV18, the J call TRBJ1-4; tentatively, D is TRBD1 (5 bases). Germline lookup yields CDR1 KGHSH and CDR2 LQKENI. Trimming removed 3 bases at V and 0 bases at J, with 11 bases between. The CDR3 contains 16 residues. DNA of the CDR3: TGTGCCAGCTCACCTAGACAGCCTGCAACTAATGAAAAACTGTTTTTT. This codes for CASSPRQPATNEKLFF.

This clonotype occurred a few times. This rearrangement joins TRBV28 to TRBJ2-7; TRBD2 is a possible D gene (6 bases). This CDR3 region has 13 residues. Germline V gene data show CDR1 as MDHEN and CDR2 as SYDVKM. Between the trimmed V and J ends, which lost 10 bases and 5 bases, there was a span of 18 bases. The CDR3 sequence is CATLSGHAHEQYF. The CDR3 DNA reads TGTGCCACCCTTAGCGGCCACGCCCACGAGCAGTACTTC.

This chain uses TRBV7-3 with TRBJ2-2; D is perhaps TRBD1 or TRBD2 (5 bases each). The CDR3 totals 14 residues. The V gene's germline CDR1 is SGHTA and CDR2 FQGTGA. Trimming shortened V by 4 bases and J by 6 bases, and 12 bases separated the two germline ends. The CDR3 loop reads CASSSGPSSGELFF. CDR3 DNA sequence: TGTGCCAGCAGCTCGGGACCTAGCTCCGGGGAGCTGTTTTTT.

The genes are TRBV6-5 and TRBJ1-1; no reliable D call. V gave up 6 bases and J gave up 6 bases, with 8 bases separating them. The germline gives CDR1 MNHEY, CDR2 SVGAGI. The CDR3 contains 11 residues. The chain's CDR3 is CASRTGAEAFF. CDR3 nucleotides: TGTGCCAGCAGGACGGGAGCTGAAGCTTTCTTT.

This clonotype was counted a few times. The chain links TRBV11-3 to TRBJ2-2; tentatively, D is TRBD2 (5 bases). Trimming took off 0 bases at V and 5 bases at J, with 13 bases between the two ends. Germline V lookup: CDR1 SGHNT, CDR2 YENEEA. CDR3 length: 16 residues. In DNA form, the CDR3 reads TGTGCCAGCAGCTTAGACCAGCGGAGCGGAACCGGGGAGCTGTTTTTT. Encoded protein: CASSLDQRSGTGELFF.

This clonotype came up many times. The chain is built from TRBV21-1 and TRBJ1-5; TRBD1, the table's D call, was not compared with the DNA. TRBV21-1 is a pseudogene segment. This CDR3 comprises 16 residues. CDR3 nucleotide sequence: TGTGCCAGCAGCGTCCCCAGGGCGTCGGGGAATCAGCCCCAGCATTTT. This encodes CASSVPRASGNQPQHF.

Points on this clonotype: One end of the junction is discordant with germline, which a read error may explain. V gene TRBV12-3 or TRBV12-4 combines with J gene TRBJ2-1; 8 bases fit TRBD2. The CDR3 runs 15 residues. The CDR3 loop reads CACSFSSGGQSEQFF. The CDR3 nucleotides read TGTGCCTGCAGTTTTTCGTCGGGGGGGCAGTCTGAGCAGTTCTTC.

In this sample, this clonotype turned up a few times. The V and J genes are TRBV11-3 and TRBJ2-1; unclear D gene. The CDR3 has 15 amino acids. Germline CDR1 SGHNT, CDR2 YENEEA. The V end was cut by 0 bases, the J end by 0 bases, with 6 bases between. The CDR3 DNA is TGTGCCAGCAGCTTAGATGCCAGCTCCTACAATGAGCAGTTCTTC. Its translation is CASSLDASSYNEQFF.

This clonotype was detected ten times or more. The chain carries TRBV7-9 and TRBJ2-7; 8 bases are a match to TRBD2. Per germline, CDR1 SEHNR and CDR2 FQNEAQ (reference sequence). The CDR3 extends over 16 amino acids. J was trimmed by 2 bases and V by 4 bases; bases with no gene match: 10. Written as DNA, the CDR3 is TGTGCCAGCAGCTCCCACTTGGCGGGAGGAGCCTACGAGCAGTACTTC. This encodes CASSSHLAGGAYEQYF.

This clonotype was observed a handful of times. J is TRBJ2-7 and V is TRBV19, with D tentatively TRBD1 (6 bases). V lost 5 bases, J lost 6 bases, and 14 bases lay in between. Per germline, CDR1 LNHDA and CDR2 SQIVND (reference sequence). There are 13 residues in the CDR3. The CDR3 region is CASSSLRGSEQYF. For the CDR3, the DNA is TGTGCCAGTAGTTCCCTCAGGGGATCCGAGCAGTACTTC.

The chain couples TRBV3-1 to TRBJ1-4; unclear D gene. The length of the CDR3 is 21 residues. CDR1 LGHDT and CDR2 YNNKEL come from the germline V gene (reference sequence). Trimming shortened V by 1 base and J by 3 bases, and 27 bases separated the two germline ends. The CDR3 DNA reads as TGTGCCAGCAGCCAAGCTCTACAGACACGGAATCGGCAGGTGGCTAATGAAAAACTGTTTTTT. Translating gives CASSQALQTRNRQVANEKLFF.

The chain links TRBV10-1 to TRBJ2-3; D remains ambiguous. V lost 2 bases and J 6 bases, leaving 12 bases between the germline ends. The CDR3 consists of 14 residues. Germline V CDR1 and CDR2: WNHNN, SYGVQD (reference sequence). CDR3 protein: CASSEPATADTQYF. Written as DNA, the CDR3 is TGCGCCAGCAGTGAGCCGGCGACGGCGGATACGCAGTATTTT.

The rearrangement joins TRBV5-1 to TRBJ2-3; 8 nucleotides agree with TRBD2. The germline CDR1 and CDR2 sequences are SGHRS and YFSETQ. This CDR3 is 17 amino acids long. J gave up 7 bases and V 3 bases, and 16 bases lay outside the gene matches. The CDR3: CASSSTSSGSPVHTQYF. Written as DNA, the CDR3 is TGCGCCAGCAGCTCTACTTCGAGCGGGAGCCCAGTTCATACGCAGTATTTT.

This clonotype has more than one count but fewer than ten. The chain carries TRBV2 and TRBJ2-1, with TRBD1 matching over 8 bases. Germline assignment: CDR1 SNHLY and CDR2 FYNNEI. Unmatched junction bases numbered 3, after V lost 5 bases and J lost 6 bases. The CDR3 extends over 13 amino acids. CDR3 protein: CASSQGALNEQFF. The CDR3 DNA is TGTGCCAGCAGTCAGGGGGCCCTCAATGAGCAGTTCTTC.

This clonotype was observed a handful of times. The V and J genes are TRBV24-1 and TRBJ1-1, with TRBD1 matching 9 bases. V dropped 4 bases and J dropped 4; count of bases not matched to a gene: 9. CDR1 is KGHDR and CDR2 is SFDVKD in the germline V gene. The CDR3 covers 16 residues. The CDR3: CATSDSGTGRGTEAFF. CDR3 in DNA: TGTGCCACCAGTGACTCCGGGACAGGGCGTGGCACTGAAGCTTTCTTT.

The chain joins TRBV18 to TRBJ1-5; no definite D call. Trimming stripped 2 bases from V and 6 bases from J, with 8 bases between. CDR3 length equals 13 residues. Germline V CDR1 and CDR2: KGHSH, LQKENI. The CDR3 bases are TGTGCCAGCTCACCAGGGTTGAGTCAGCCCCAGCATTTT. It codes for CASSPGLSQPQHF.

This chain links TRBV6-4 with TRBJ2-1; 8 nucleotides agree with TRBD1. The CDR3 spans 12 residues. V shed 1 base and J 16 bases; nucleotides not matched to a gene: 6. Germline CDR1 MRHNA, CDR2 SNTAGT. CDR3 residues: CASSDWTGRAFF. DNA of the CDR3: TGTGCCAGCAGTGACTGGACAGGGCGGGCTTTCTTC.

V gene TRBV20-1 combines with J gene TRBJ2-5, with 10 bases lining up with TRBD1. CDR1 and CDR2 (germline): DFQATT, SNEGSKA (reference sequence). CDR3 length: 16 residues. After removal of 5 bases from V and 4 bases from J, the junction contained 13 bases not matched to a gene. The DNA of the CDR3 is TGCAGTGCTTCCCATCGGGACAGGGGATTAATAGAGACCCAGTACTTC. Translating gives CSASHRDRGLIETQYF.

The chain recombines TRBV7-6 with TRBJ2-5, with D perhaps matching TRBD1 (7 bases). V lost 0 bases and J lost 2, with 16 bases in between. CDR1 and CDR2 (germline): SGHVS, FNYEAQ. This CDR3 is built from 17 residues. CDR3 protein: CASSLAPGGGPQETQYF. CDR3 coding DNA: TGTGCCAGCAGCTTAGCCCCTGGAGGGGGCCCGCAAGAGACCCAGTACTTC.

This clonotype has more than one count but fewer than ten. The chain is built from TRBV12-3 or TRBV12-4 and TRBJ1-2; D is unclear. V shed 0 bases and J shed 5 bases, with 7 bases lying between them. The length of the CDR3 is 13 residues. The CDR3 coding sequence is TGTGCCAGCAGTTTAGCGTTGGGGTATGGCTACACCTTC. Protein product: CASSLALGYGYTF.

This clonotype was counted between two and nine times. The gene calls are TRBV29-1 and TRBJ1-1; 7 bases agree with TRBD1. The CDR3 contains 15 residues. CDR1 and CDR2 from the germline V gene are SQVTM and ANQGSEA. The V gene end was trimmed by 4 bases and the J gene end by 1 base; junction bases not matched to a gene: 9. The CDR3 DNA sequence: TGCAGCGTTGTTCCGACAGGGAGAGGGAACACTGAAGCTTTCTTT. Amino acid sequence: CSVVPTGRGNTEAFF.

The V gene is TRBV11-2, the J gene TRBJ1-5; D remains unclear. The CDR3 runs to 14 residues. Trimming took off 3 bases at V and 0 bases at J, with 6 bases between the two ends. CDR1 and CDR2 (germline): SGHAT, FQNNGV. CDR3 in amino acids: CASSFSNSNQPQHF. CDR3 in DNA: TGTGCCAGCAGCTTTTCGAATAGCAATCAGCCCCAGCATTTT.